Listed here are 25 T cell receptor beta chains from one sample, sequenced in a study of blood T cell repertoires in COVID-19. Some clones are missing from TCRdb's copy, which holds only in-frame ones; the method was immunoSEQ multiplex PCR. The repertoire holds 300,000 to 350,000 clones, about 90% seen once, with around 4.5% in the top ten. The sequencing sample was made of PBMCs or T cells enriched from blood (not recorded which). The source of these receptors is a woman between 18 and 29 years old with acute COVID-19.

In its sample, this clone was seen once. The V and J genes are TRBV15 and TRBJ2-4; D gene ambiguous. The CDR3 contains 16 residues. Germline V lookup: CDR1 LNHNV, CDR2 YYDKDF (reference sequence). V was clipped by 2 bases and J by 1 base, with 12 bases between them. The CDR3 DNA is TGTGCCACCAGCAGACCACCAGGTGCGGCCAAAAACATTCAGTACTTC. It specifies CATSRPPGAAKNIQYF.

This chain connects TRBV5-6 to TRBJ1-6, with D tentatively TRBD1 (5 bases). CDR1 and CDR2 (germline): SGHDT, YYEEEE. The CDR3 covers 17 residues. The V end lost 2 bases, the J end lost 0 bases, and 12 bases lay between the germline ends. The CDR3 reads CASSFHFRGSYNSPLHF. As DNA, the CDR3 is TGTGCCAGCAGCTTTCATTTTAGGGGCTCCTATAATTCACCCCTCCACTTT.

The V and J genes are TRBV4-1 and TRBJ2-7; possibly TRBD2 for D (5 bases). Trimming left V 0 bases short and J 0 bases short, with 15 bases between. CDR1 is MGHRA and CDR2 is YSYEKL in the germline V gene. The CDR3 sequence is 17 residues long. The CDR3 DNA is TGCGCCAGCAGCCAAGACGGTACGGCGCGGGTCTCCTACGAGCAGTACTTC. It encodes CASSQDGTARVSYEQYF.

CDR3 in amino acids: CASSDNAGLSNSPLHF. As DNA, the CDR3 is TGTGCCAGCAGTGACAACGCGGGACTTTCGAATTCACCCCTCCACTTT. J is TRBJ1-6 and V is TRBV2; D may be TRBD1 (5 bases). V was trimmed by 3 bases and J by 7 bases, leaving 16 bases between them. CDR3 size: 16 residues. The germline gives CDR1 SNHLY, CDR2 FYNNEI.

V is TRBV11-3 and J is TRBJ1-6; 7 nucleotides align to TRBD1. Germline-derived CDR1 and CDR2 are SGHNT and YENEEA. CDR3 size: 15 residues. After removal of 4 bases from V and 10 bases from J, the junction contained 10 bases not matched to a gene. CDR3 sequence: CASSSGGNLESPLHF. The CDR3 DNA reads TGTGCCAGCAGCTCAGGGGGTAATTTAGAATCACCCCTCCACTTT.

This chain connects TRBV30 to TRBJ2-2; 15 bases are a match to TRBD2. Germline V gives CDR1 GTSNPN, CDR2 SVGIG (reference sequence). The CDR3 has 14 residues. V lost 5 bases to trimming and J lost 5 bases; unmatched junction nucleotides: 0. The CDR3 DNA reads as TGTGCCTGGGGACTAGCGGGAGGGACCGGGGAGCTGTTTTTT. Its protein product is CAWGLAGGTGELFF.

A single count supports this clone. CDR3 in DNA: TGTGCCATCAGTGGGACCCCGGGACAGCAAATCTATGGCTACACCTTC. Its protein is CAISGTPGQQIYGYTF. V gene TRBV10-3 combines with J gene TRBJ1-2, with 7 bases aligning to TRBD1. Trimming removed 4 bases from V and 4 bases from J; junction bases left unmatched: 12. The germline V gene encodes CDR1 ENHRY and CDR2 SYGVKD. The CDR3 totals 16 residues.

The chain's CDR3 is CASRALAGGSSSYNEQFF. CDR3 in DNA: TGCGCCAGCAGGGCGCTAGCGGGAGGGTCAAGCTCCTACAATGAGCAGTTCTTC. The gene calls are TRBV5-1 and TRBJ2-1; the match to TRBD2 covers 12 bases. Looked up from germline, CDR1 is SGHRS and CDR2 is YFSETQ. Unmatched junction bases numbered 9, after V lost 5 bases and J lost 0 bases. There are 18 residues in the CDR3.

The chain joins TRBV19 to TRBJ2-7, with D perhaps matching TRBD2 (5 bases). The CDR3 contains 13 residues. Trimming took 7 bases from V and 5 from J, leaving 15 bases between them. In germline, CDR1 is LNHDA, CDR2 SQIVND (reference sequence). CDR3 residues: CASNTGRMDEQYF. CDR3 nucleotide sequence: TGTGCCAGTAATACGGGAAGGATGGACGAGCAGTACTTC. Full variable domain (remainder filled in from reference TRBV19 and TRBJ2-7): DGGITQSPKYLFRKEGQNVTLSCEQNLNHDAMYWYRQDPGQGLRLIYYSQIVNDFQKGDIAEGYSVSREKKESFPLTVTSAQKNPTAFYLCASNTGRMDEQYFGPGTRLTVT.

Remarks on this clone: This specimen includes other DNA sequences encoding the same CDR3. This chain links TRBV5-1 with TRBJ1-5, with D unresolved. This CDR3 has 14 amino acids. Germline CDR1 is SGHRS and CDR2 is YFSETQ. V shed 4 bases and J shed 1 base, with 9 bases lying between them. The CDR3 region is CASSPGNSNQPQHF. CDR3 in DNA: TGCGCCAGCAGCCCCGGGAACAGCAATCAGCCCCAGCATTTT.

The V call is TRBV9, the J call TRBJ1-3; D is unresolved. Trimming removed 0 bases at V and 4 bases at J, with 8 bases between. CDR3 length: 14 residues. Looked up from germline, CDR1 is SGDLS and CDR2 is YYNGEE. CDR3 DNA sequence: TGTGCCAGCAGCGTAGGCGGGATCGGAAACACCATATATTTT. Its protein product is CASSVGGIGNTIYF.

The gene calls are TRBV5-1 and TRBJ2-7, with D perhaps TRBD2 (5 bases). Germline V gene lookup returns CDR1 SGHRS and CDR2 YFSETQ. This CDR3 has 14 amino acids. V was trimmed by 0 bases and J by 3 bases, leaving 10 bases between them. The CDR3 DNA reads as TGCGCCAGCAGCTTGGACGGAGGACTCTACGAGCAGTACTTC. Translating gives CASSLDGGLYEQYF.

This chain connects TRBV5-4 to TRBJ1-1; 9 nucleotides line up with TRBD1. The germline gives CDR1 SGHNT, CDR2 YYREEE (reference sequence). The CDR3 has 17 residues. The junction had 12 bases not matched to a gene; V was cut back by 3 bases and J by 3 bases. The CDR3 reads CASSSDGSDRGYTEAFF. DNA for the CDR3: TGTGCCAGCAGCTCGGACGGGTCCGACAGGGGGTACACTGAAGCTTTCTTT. The full variable domain, rest sourced from reference TRBV5-4 and TRBJ1-1, is ETGVTQSPTHLIKTRGQQVTLRCSSQSGHNTVSWYQQALGQGPQFIFQYYREEENGRGNFPPRFSGLQFPNYSSELNVNALELDDSALYLCASSSDGSDRGYTEAFFGQGTRLTVV.

The gene calls are TRBV7-9 and TRBJ1-5; D not resolved. The CDR3 covers 14 residues. V was trimmed by 5 bases and J by 4 bases, leaving 12 bases between them. Germline-derived CDR1 and CDR2 are SEHNR and FQNEAQ (reference sequence). The CDR3: CASSPVFVNQPQHF. CDR3 sequence (DNA): TGTGCCAGCAGCCCCGTCTTCGTTAATCAGCCCCAGCATTTT.

The chain combines TRBV7-9 with TRBJ1-4; the D gene is possibly TRBD1 (6 bases). Germline V CDR1 and CDR2: SEHNR, FQNEAQ (reference sequence). CDR3 length: 15 amino acids. Trimming stripped 4 bases from V and 6 bases from J, with 15 bases between. The CDR3 protein is CASSSSQGLDEKLFF. The CDR3 coding sequence is TGTGCCAGCAGCTCATCCCAGGGGCTCGATGAAAAACTGTTTTTT. Filled out from reference TRBV7-9 and TRBJ1-4, the complete variable domain reads DTGVSQNPRHKITKRGQNVTFRCDPISEHNRLYWYRQTLGQGPEFLTYFQNEAQLEKSRLLSDRFSAERPKGSFSTLEIQRTEQGDSAMYLCASSSSQGLDEKLFFGSGTQLSVL.

The V and J genes are TRBV7-3 and TRBJ2-5, with D possibly TRBD1 on 5 matching bases. Germline V gene sequence: CDR1 SGHTA, CDR2 FQGTGA. The V gene lost 5 bases and the J gene lost 1 base, with 11 bases spanning the gap. This CDR3 comprises 14 residues. CDR3 DNA sequence: TGTGCCAGCAGCCCAGGACACGGCCAAGAGACCCAGTACTTC. It is translated as CASSPGHGQETQYF.

V gene TRBV10-1 combines with J gene TRBJ1-2; maybe TRBD1 (5 bases). V was shortened by 6 bases and J by 7 bases, with 15 bases between the two germline ends. The CDR3 length is 13 residues. The germline CDR1 and CDR2 sequences are WNHNN and SYGVQD (reference sequence). CDR3 nucleotide sequence: TGCGCCAGCAGAGCCGACAGTTTATCTGGCTACACCTTC. It is translated as CASRADSLSGYTF.

The V gene is TRBV28, the J gene TRBJ1-3, with TRBD1 matching 7 bases. With V trimmed by 6 bases and J by 2 bases, 4 bases remained unmatched. The CDR3 extends over 14 amino acids. CDR1 is MDHEN and CDR2 is SYDVKM in the germline V gene. The CDR3 bases are TGTGCCAGCAGCGCGACAGGGACTGGAAACACCATATATTTT. Translation: CASSATGTGNTIYF.

This chain connects TRBV9 to TRBJ2-7; D is unclear. Trimming took off 0 bases at V and 5 bases at J, with 12 bases between the two ends. Germline CDR1 is SGDLS and CDR2 is YYNGEE. The CDR3 has 14 amino acids. This chain's CDR3 is CASSVAPVRDEQYF. The DNA for the CDR3 is TGTGCCAGCAGCGTAGCCCCGGTACGGGACGAGCAGTACTTC. Supplemented by reference TRBV9 and TRBJ2-7, the full variable domain reads DSGVTQTPKHLITATGQRVTLRCSPRSGDLSVYWYQQSLDQGLQFLIQYYNGEERAKGNILERFSAQQFPDLHSELNLSSLELGDSALYFCASSVAPVRDEQYFGPGTRLTVT.

A remark on this clone: Other DNA sequences in this specimen translate into the identical CDR3. CDR3 loop: CASSYESYGYTF. CDR3 sequence (DNA): TGTGCCAGCAGTTACGAGAGCTATGGCTACACCTTC. This sequence joins TRBV28 and TRBJ1-2; no reliable D call. Trimming pared 4 bases from V and 4 bases from J, leaving 7 bases between. CDR1 is MDHEN and CDR2 is SYDVKM in the germline V gene. The CDR3 extends over 12 amino acids.

The genes are TRBV5-1 and TRBJ1-2; a possible D gene is TRBD1 (6 bases). Germline values: CDR1 SGHRS, CDR2 YFSETQ. The CDR3 totals 13 residues. V was clipped by 5 bases and J by 4 bases, with 12 bases between them. The CDR3 protein is CASSPQGSYGYTF. CDR3 DNA sequence: TGCGCCAGCAGTCCTCAGGGGAGCTATGGCTACACCTTC.

The rearrangement links TRBV6-5 to TRBJ1-2; no definite D call. The CDR3 runs to 13 residues. Germline V gene lookup returns CDR1 MNHEY and CDR2 SVGAGI. Trimming cost V 6 bases and J 1 base, with 9 bases left between them. CDR3 in amino acids: CASSRGGNYGYTF. CDR3 coding DNA: TGTGCCAGCAGCCGGGGTGGTAACTATGGCTACACCTTC.

V is TRBV6-6 and J is TRBJ1-6; 8 bases fit TRBD1. CDR1 and CDR2 from the germline V gene are MNHNY and SVGAGI (reference sequence). The length of the CDR3 is 15 residues. V lost 8 bases and J lost 10; bases outside the gene matches: 13. CDR3: CASRLGGQGMSPLHF. The CDR3 DNA reads TGTGCCAGCCGACTAGGAGGACAGGGAATGTCACCCCTCCACTTT.

The chain links TRBV28 to TRBJ2-7; tentative D call: TRBD1 (6 bases). V was pared by 8 bases and J by 4 bases, with 18 bases between. CDR3 length: 14 amino acids. Germline V CDR1 and CDR2: MDHEN, SYDVKM. The CDR3 is CASFGAGVWYEQYF. The CDR3 DNA is TGTGCCAGCTTTGGGGCAGGGGTCTGGTACGAGCAGTACTTC.

The chain combines TRBV6-1 with TRBJ2-3; D is perhaps TRBD2 (5 bases). Trimming took off 1 base at V and 4 bases at J, with 6 bases between the two ends. Per germline, CDR1 MNHNS and CDR2 SASEGT. This CDR3 is built from 13 residues. CDR3: CASSEVGADTQYF. The CDR3 DNA is TGTGCCAGCAGTGAAGTCGGGGCAGATACGCAGTATTTT.